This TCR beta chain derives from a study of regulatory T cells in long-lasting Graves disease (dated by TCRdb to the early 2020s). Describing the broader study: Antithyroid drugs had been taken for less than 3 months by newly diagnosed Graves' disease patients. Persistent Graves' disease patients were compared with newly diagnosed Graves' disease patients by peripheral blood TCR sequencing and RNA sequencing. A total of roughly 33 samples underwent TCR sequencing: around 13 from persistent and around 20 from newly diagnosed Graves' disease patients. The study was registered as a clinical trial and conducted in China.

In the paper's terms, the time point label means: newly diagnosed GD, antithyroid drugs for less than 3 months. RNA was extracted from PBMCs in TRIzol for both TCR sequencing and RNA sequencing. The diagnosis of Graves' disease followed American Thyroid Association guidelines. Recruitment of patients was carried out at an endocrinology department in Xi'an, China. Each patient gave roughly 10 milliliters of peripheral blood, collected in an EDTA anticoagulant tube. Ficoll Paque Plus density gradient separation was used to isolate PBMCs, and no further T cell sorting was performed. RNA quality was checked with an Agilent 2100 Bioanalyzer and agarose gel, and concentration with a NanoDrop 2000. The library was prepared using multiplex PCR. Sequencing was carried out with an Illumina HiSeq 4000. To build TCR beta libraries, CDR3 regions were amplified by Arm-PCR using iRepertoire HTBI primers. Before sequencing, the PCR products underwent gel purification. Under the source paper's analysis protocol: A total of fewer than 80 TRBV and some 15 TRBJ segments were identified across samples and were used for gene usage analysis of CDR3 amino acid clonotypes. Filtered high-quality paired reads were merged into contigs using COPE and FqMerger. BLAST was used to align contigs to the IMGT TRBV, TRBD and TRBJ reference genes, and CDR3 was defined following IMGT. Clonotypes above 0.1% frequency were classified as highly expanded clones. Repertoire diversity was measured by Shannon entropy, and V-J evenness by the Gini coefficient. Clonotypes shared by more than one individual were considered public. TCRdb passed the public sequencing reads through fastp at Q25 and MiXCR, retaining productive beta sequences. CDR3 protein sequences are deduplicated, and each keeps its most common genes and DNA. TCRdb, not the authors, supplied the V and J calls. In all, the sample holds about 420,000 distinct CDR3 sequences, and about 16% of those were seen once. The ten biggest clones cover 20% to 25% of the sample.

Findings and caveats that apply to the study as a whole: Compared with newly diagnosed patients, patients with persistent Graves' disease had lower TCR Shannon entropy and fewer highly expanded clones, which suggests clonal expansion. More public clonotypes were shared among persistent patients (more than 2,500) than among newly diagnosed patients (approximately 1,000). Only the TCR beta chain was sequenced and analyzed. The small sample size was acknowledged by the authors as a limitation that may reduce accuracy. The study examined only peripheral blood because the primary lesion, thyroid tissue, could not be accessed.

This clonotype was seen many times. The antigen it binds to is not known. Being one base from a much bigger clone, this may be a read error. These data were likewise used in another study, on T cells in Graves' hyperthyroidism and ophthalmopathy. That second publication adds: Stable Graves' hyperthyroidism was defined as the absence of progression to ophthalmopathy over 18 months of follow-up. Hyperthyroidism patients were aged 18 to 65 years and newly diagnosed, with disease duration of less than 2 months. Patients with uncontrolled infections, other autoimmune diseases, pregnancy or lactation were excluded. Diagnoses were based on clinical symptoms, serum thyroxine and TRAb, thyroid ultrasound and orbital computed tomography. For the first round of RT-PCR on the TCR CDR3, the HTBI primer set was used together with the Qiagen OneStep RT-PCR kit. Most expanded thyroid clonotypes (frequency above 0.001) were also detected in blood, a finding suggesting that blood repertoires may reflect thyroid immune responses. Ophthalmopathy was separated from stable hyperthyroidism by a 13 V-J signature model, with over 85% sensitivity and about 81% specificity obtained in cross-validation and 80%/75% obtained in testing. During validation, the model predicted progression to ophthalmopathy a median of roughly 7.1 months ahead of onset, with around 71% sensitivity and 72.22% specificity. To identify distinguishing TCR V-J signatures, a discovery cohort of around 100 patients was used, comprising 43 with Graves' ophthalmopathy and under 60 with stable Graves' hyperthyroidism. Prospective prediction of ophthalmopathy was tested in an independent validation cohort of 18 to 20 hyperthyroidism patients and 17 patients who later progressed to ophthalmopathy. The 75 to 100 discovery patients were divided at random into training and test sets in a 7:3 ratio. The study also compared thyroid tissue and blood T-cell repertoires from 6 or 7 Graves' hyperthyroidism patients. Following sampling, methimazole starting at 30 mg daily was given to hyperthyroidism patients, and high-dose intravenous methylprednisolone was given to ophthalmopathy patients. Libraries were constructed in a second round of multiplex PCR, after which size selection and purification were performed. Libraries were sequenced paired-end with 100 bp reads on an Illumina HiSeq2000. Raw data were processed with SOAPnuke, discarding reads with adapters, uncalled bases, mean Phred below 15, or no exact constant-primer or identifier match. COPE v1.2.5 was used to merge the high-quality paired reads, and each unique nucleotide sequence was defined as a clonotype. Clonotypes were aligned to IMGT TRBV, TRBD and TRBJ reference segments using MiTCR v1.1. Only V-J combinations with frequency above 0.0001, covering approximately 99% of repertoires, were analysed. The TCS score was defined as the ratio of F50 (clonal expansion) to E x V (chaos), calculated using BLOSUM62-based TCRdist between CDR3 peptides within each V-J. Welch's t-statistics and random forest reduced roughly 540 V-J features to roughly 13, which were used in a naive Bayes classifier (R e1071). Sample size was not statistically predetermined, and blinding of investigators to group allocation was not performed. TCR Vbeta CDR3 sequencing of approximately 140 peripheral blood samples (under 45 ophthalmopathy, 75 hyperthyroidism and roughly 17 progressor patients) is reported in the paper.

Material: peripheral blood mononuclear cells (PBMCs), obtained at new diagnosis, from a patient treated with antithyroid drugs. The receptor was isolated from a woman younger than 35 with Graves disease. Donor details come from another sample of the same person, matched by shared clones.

The DNA sequence reads TGTGCCAGCAGCTTAAAGGCAGGGGGCACTGAAGCTTTCTTT. Its protein reads: CASSLKAGGTEAFF. The chain links TRBV7-3 with TRBJ1-1; a stretch of 7 junction bases matches TRBD1. The CDR3 spans 14 residues, from the cysteine through the phenylalanine. Of all the DNA, just the CDR3 is kept, 42 bases in frame from base 1. The germline V gene gives CDR1 as SGHTA and CDR2 as FQGTGA. Trimming accounts for 1 base at V and 4 bases at J, while the number of junction bases matched to no gene is 3.